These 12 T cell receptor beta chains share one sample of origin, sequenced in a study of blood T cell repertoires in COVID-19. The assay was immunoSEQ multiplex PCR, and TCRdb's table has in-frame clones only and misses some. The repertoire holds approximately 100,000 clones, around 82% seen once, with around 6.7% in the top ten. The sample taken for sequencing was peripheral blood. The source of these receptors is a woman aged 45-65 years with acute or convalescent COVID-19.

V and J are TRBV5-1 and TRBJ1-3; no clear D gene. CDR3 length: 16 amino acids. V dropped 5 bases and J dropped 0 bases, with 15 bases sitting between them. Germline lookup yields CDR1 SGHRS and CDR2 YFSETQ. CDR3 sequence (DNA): TGCGCCAGCAGACCCGAAACAAGGAGCTCTGGAAACACCATATATTTT. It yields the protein CASRPETRSSGNTIYF.

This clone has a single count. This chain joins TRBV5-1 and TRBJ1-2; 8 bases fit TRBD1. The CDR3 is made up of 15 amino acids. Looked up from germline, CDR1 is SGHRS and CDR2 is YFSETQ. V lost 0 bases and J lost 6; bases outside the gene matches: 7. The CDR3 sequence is CASSLDPRGRDGYTF. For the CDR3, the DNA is TGCGCCAGCAGCTTGGACCCCAGGGGGCGGGATGGCTACACCTTC.

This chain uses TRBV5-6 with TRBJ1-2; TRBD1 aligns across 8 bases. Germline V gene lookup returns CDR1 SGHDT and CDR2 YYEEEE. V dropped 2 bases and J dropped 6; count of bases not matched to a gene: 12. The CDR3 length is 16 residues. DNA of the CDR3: TGTGCCAGCAGCTTACCAGGGGGCGCAGATGTGAATGGCTACACCTTC. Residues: CASSLPGGADVNGYTF. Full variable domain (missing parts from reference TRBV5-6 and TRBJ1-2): DAGVTQSPTHLIKTRGQQVTLRCSPKSGHDTVSWYQQALGQGPQFIFQYYEEEERQRGNFPDRFSGHQFPNYSSELNVNALLLGDSALYLCASSLPGGADVNGYTFGSGTRLTVV.

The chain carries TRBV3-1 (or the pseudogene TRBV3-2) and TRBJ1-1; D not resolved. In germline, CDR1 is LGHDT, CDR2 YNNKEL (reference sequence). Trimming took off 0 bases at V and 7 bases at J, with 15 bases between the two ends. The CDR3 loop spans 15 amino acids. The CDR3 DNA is TGTGCCAGCAGCCAAGATCCGTCGGGGAGAATTGAAGCTTTCTTT. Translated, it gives CASSQDPSGRIEAFF.

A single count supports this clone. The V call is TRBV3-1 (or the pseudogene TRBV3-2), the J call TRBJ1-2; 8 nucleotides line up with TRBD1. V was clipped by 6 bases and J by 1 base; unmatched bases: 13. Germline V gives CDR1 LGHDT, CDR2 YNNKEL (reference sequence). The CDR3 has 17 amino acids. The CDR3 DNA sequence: TGTGCCAGCAGTCCCTCCATAGGACAGGGAGGTAACTATGGCTACACCTTC. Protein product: CASSPSIGQGGNYGYTF.

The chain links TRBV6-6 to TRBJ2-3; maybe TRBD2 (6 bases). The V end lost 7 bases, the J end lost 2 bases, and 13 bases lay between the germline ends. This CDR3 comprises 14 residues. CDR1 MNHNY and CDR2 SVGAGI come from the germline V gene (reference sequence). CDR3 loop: CASKPGVSTDTQYF. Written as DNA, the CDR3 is TGTGCCAGCAAGCCGGGGGTCTCCACAGATACGCAGTATTTT.

This chain's CDR3 is CAISQRQGEGTEAFF. The DNA of the CDR3 is TGTGCCATCAGTCAAAGACAGGGTGAGGGCACTGAAGCTTTCTTT. The V call is TRBV10-3, the J call TRBJ1-1; 7 bases line up with TRBD1. The germline CDR1 and CDR2 sequences are ENHRY and SYGVKD. Losses at the gene ends were 5 bases for V and 4 bases for J; bases not matched to a gene: 10. CDR3 length: 15 amino acids.

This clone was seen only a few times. The CDR3 coding sequence is TGTGCCAGCAGTTTAGCGGGGTTGGGCGGGGGAACATGGCATGAGCAGTTCTTC. Protein: CASSLAGLGGGTWHEQFF. This chain joins TRBV28 and TRBJ2-1; TRBD2 agrees at 7 bases. V gave up 2 bases and J gave up 8 bases; unmatched junction bases: 18. The CDR3 spans 18 residues. Germline CDR1 reads MDHEN; CDR2 reads SYDVKM.

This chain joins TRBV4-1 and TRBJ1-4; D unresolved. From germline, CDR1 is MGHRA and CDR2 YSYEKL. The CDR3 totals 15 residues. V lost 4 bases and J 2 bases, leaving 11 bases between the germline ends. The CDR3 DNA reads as TGCGCCAGCAGCCCACAAGAGAGGACTAATGAAAAACTGTTTTTT. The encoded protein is CASSPQERTNEKLFF.

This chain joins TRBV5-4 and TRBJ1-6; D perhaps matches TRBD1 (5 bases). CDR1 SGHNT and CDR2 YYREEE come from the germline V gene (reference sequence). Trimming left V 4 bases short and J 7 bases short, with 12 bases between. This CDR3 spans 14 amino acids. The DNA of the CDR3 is TGTGCCAGCAGCGTCAGGGAGGGGAATTCACCCCTCCACTTT. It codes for CASSVREGNSPLHF.

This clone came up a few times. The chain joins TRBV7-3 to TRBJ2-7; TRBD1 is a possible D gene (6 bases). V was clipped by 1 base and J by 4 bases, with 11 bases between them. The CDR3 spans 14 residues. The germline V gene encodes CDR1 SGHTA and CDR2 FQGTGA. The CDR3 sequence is CASSLNPGTYEQYF. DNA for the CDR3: TGTGCCAGCAGCTTAAACCCTGGGACATACGAGCAGTACTTC.

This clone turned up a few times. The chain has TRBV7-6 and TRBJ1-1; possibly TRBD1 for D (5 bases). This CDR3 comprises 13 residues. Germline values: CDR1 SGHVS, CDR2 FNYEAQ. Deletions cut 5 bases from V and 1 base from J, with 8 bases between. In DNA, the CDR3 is TGTGCCAGCAGCCAACAGGAGAACACTGAAGCTTTCTTT. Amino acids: CASSQQENTEAFF. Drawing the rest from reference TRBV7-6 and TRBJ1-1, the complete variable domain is GAGVSQSPRYKVTKRGQDVALRCDPISGHVSLYWYRQALGQGPEFLTYFNYEAQQDKSGLPNDRFSAERPEGSISTLTIQRTEQRDSAMYRCASSQQENTEAFFGQGTRLTVV.